This passage covers 24 T cell receptor beta chains from one sample sequenced in a study of cytomegalovirus exposure and HLA in healthy donors. With 60 Vbeta and 13 Jbeta primers, the PCR was carried out. The assay was immunoSEQ multiplex PCR, and TCRdb's table has in-frame clones only and misses some. The data show 170,000 or so clones, roughly 84% seen once. The specimen was PBMCs. The receptors shown here come from a boy younger than 10 in good health and CMV-seronegative.

The chain links TRBV18 to TRBJ2-1; 7 bases map to TRBD2. This CDR3 has 16 amino acids. Germline V gene data show CDR1 as KGHSH and CDR2 as LQKENI. V gave up 4 bases and J gave up 1 base; unmatched junction bases: 7. The CDR3 nucleotides are TGTGCCAGCTCACATACTAGCGTTTCTTCCTACAATGAGCAGTTCTTC. It encodes CASSHTSVSSYNEQFF. The variable domain in full, completed from reference TRBV18 and TRBJ2-1, reads NAGVMQNPRHLVRRRGQEARLRCSPMKGHSHVYWYRQLPEEGLKFMVYLQKENIIDESGMPKERFSAEFPKEGPSILRIQQVVRGDSAAYFCASSHTSVSSYNEQFFGPGTRLTVL.

The chain employs TRBV6-5 and TRBJ1-1; D not resolved. Germline CDR1 is MNHEY and CDR2 is SVGAGI. The germline V and J ends were trimmed by 3 bases and 1 base, with 9 bases remaining between them. The CDR3 sequence is 14 residues long. This CDR3 reads CASSYGVGNTEAFF. Here the CDR3 DNA reads TGTGCCAGCAGTTATGGAGTCGGGAACACTGAAGCTTTCTTT.

J is TRBJ2-5 and V is TRBV5-4; 8 bases agree with TRBD1. Germline loops: CDR1 SGHNT, CDR2 YYREEE (reference sequence). This CDR3 is 13 amino acids long. Trimming removed 4 bases from V and 5 bases from J; junction bases left unmatched: 4. The CDR3 loop is CASSRTGGETQYF. The CDR3 nucleotides are TGTGCCAGCAGCCGCACAGGGGGGGAGACCCAGTACTTC.

In nucleotides, the CDR3 is TGTGCCAGCAGCCACGGGTGGGACTTGAAAGGGAATACGCAGTATTTT. This gives the protein CASSHGWDLKGNTQYF. The chain recombines TRBV4-2 with TRBJ2-3, with a possible D match to TRBD2 (6 bases). Trimming removed 3 bases from V and 7 bases from J, with 20 bases in between. The CDR3 spans 16 residues. Germline CDR1 LGHNA, CDR2 YNFKEQ.

This chain uses TRBV28 with TRBJ2-2; TRBD1 is a possible D gene (6 bases). The V and J ends lost 10 bases and 0 bases respectively, with 15 bases between them. The germline CDR1 and CDR2 sequences are MDHEN and SYDVKM. This CDR3 contains 15 residues. CDR3 amino acids: CATMDSPTNTGELFF. In DNA, the CDR3 is TGTGCCACCATGGACAGTCCGACGAACACCGGGGAGCTGTTTTTT.

The chain carries TRBV5-1 and TRBJ2-5; D possibly corresponds to TRBD2 (5 bases). The last part of the DNA fits TRBJ2-7 better; the J call may be wrong. The CDR3 consists of 14 residues. The germline CDR1 and CDR2 sequences are SGHRS and YFSETQ. CDR3 sequence (DNA): TGCGCCAGCAGCTTTGAGGGTTCTACCTACGAGCAGTACTTC. The encoded protein is CASSFEGSTYEQYF.

In its sample, this clone was seen a few times. The rearrangement uses TRBV19 and TRBJ2-3, with a possible D match to TRBD1 (6 bases). The germline V gene encodes CDR1 LNHDA and CDR2 SQIVND (reference sequence). The V end lost 4 bases, the J end lost 1 base, and 15 bases lay between the germline ends. CDR3 length: 16 residues. This chain's CDR3 is CASSTGGQLGTDTQYF. CDR3 DNA sequence: TGTGCCAGTAGTACCGGAGGACAGTTAGGCACAGATACGCAGTATTTT.

This sequence joins TRBV19 and TRBJ1-2; 9 bases align to TRBD1. Germline values: CDR1 LNHDA, CDR2 SQIVND (reference sequence). The CDR3 spans 14 residues. Trimming removed 3 bases from V and 4 bases from J; junction bases left unmatched: 3. The CDR3 protein is CASSIGTGFYGYTF. The CDR3 DNA follows: TGTGCCAGTAGTATTGGGACAGGGTTCTATGGCTACACCTTC.

This chain links TRBV5-5 with TRBJ2-7; no clear D gene. The CDR3 is 12 residues long. Trimming shortened V by 0 bases and J by 3 bases, and 4 bases separated the two germline ends. Per the germline V gene, CDR1 is SGHKS and CDR2 is YYEKEE (reference sequence). For the CDR3, the DNA is TGTGCCAGCAGCTTGGCCTTCTACGAGCAGTACTTC. Translation: CASSLAFYEQYF.

The chain carries TRBV5-4 and TRBJ1-1, with 10 nucleotides matching TRBD1. The CDR3 loop spans 18 amino acids. V shed 0 bases and J 0 bases; nucleotides not matched to a gene: 8. CDR1 and CDR2 (germline): SGHNT, YYREEE (reference sequence). CDR3 bases: TGTGCCAGCAGCTTGGGGGGACAGGGGCAATCGTTGAACACTGAAGCTTTCTTT. Amino acids: CASSLGGQGQSLNTEAFF.

The V gene is TRBV2, the J gene TRBJ2-5; 7 bases agree with TRBD2. From germline, CDR1 is SNHLY and CDR2 FYNNEI. The CDR3 covers 17 residues. J was trimmed by 7 bases and V by 2 bases; bases with no gene match: 16. This chain's CDR3 is CASSERRGGSPSVTQYF. DNA of the CDR3: TGTGCCAGCAGTGAAAGGAGGGGAGGGAGCCCCTCGGTGACCCAGTACTTC.

The rearrangement uses TRBV5-4 and TRBJ2-1; no reliable D call. Trimming removed 3 bases at V and 6 bases at J, with 10 bases between. The CDR3 has 13 residues. Germline V lookup: CDR1 SGHNT, CDR2 YYREEE (reference sequence). The CDR3 DNA follows: TGTGCCAGCAGCTCGGTCCCGATCAATGAGCAGTTCTTC. Translated, it gives CASSSVPINEQFF.

The rearrangement links TRBV5-1 to TRBJ1-3; 7 nucleotides match TRBD1. CDR3 size: 16 residues. V lost 4 bases to trimming and J lost 0 bases; unmatched junction nucleotides: 7. From germline, CDR1 is SGHRS and CDR2 YFSETQ. The CDR3 DNA is TGCGCCAGCAGCCCGGTGGGACAGTTCTCTGGAAACACCATATATTTT. It yields the protein CASSPVGQFSGNTIYF. The whole variable domain, filled in from reference TRBV5-1 and TRBJ1-3, reads KAGVTQTPRYLIKTRGQQVTLSCSPISGHRSVSWYQQTPGQGLQFLFEYFSETQRNKGNFPGRFSGRQFSNSRSEMNVSTLELGDSALYLCASSPVGQFSGNTIYFGEGSWLTVV.

The V gene is TRBV21-1, the J gene TRBJ1-1. TRBV21-1 is an annotated pseudogene. The CDR3 runs to 14 residues. The CDR3 region has the DNA TGTGCCAGCAGCACGGGGGAGAGAAGGACTGAAGCTTTCTTT. The encoded protein is CASSTGERRTEAFF.

The V gene is TRBV27, the J gene TRBJ1-1; D possibly corresponds to TRBD1 (5 bases). The CDR3 is made up of 16 amino acids. Trimming cost V 4 bases and J 0 bases, with 15 bases left between them. Germline V CDR1 and CDR2: MNHEY, SMNVEV (reference sequence). Written as DNA, the CDR3 is TGTGCCAGCAGTTCACCCGCCAGGGCGTTGAACACTGAAGCTTTCTTT. It specifies CASSSPARALNTEAFF.

The chain carries TRBV19 and TRBJ2-1; 8 nucleotides line up with TRBD2. Trimming removed 5 bases from V and 10 bases from J; junction bases left unmatched: 13. Germline CDR1 LNHDA, CDR2 SQIVND (reference sequence). The CDR3 has 15 residues. The CDR3 here is CASSPLAGGNLEQFF. In DNA, the CDR3 is TGTGCCAGTAGTCCCCTAGCGGGTGGTAATCTAGAGCAGTTCTTC.

The chain uses TRBV27 and TRBJ2-7; 9 nucleotides agree with TRBD1. This CDR3 is 14 amino acids long. V lost 5 bases to trimming and J lost 5 bases; unmatched junction nucleotides: 7. Germline CDR1 and CDR2: MNHEY and SMNVEV (reference sequence). The CDR3 DNA follows: TGTGCCAGCAGTGAAAACAGGGGGCCCAACGAGCAGTACTTC. It specifies CASSENRGPNEQYF.

The sample holds a few counts of this clone. The rearrangement links TRBV6-6 to TRBJ2-7, with 8 nucleotides matching TRBD1. Germline V gene lookup returns CDR1 MNHNY and CDR2 SVGAGI (reference sequence). The CDR3 is made up of 12 amino acids. Trimming removed 4 bases from V and 6 bases from J; junction bases left unmatched: 2. The CDR3: CASSLTGGEQYF. CDR3 coding DNA: TGTGCCAGCAGTTTAACAGGGGGCGAGCAGTACTTC.

The chain employs TRBV6-5 and TRBJ2-7; the D gene is possibly TRBD1 (5 bases). V lost 7 bases to trimming and J lost 5 bases, with 18 bases between them. The V gene's germline CDR1 is MNHEY and CDR2 SVGAGI. The CDR3 has 14 amino acids. CDR3: CASTRPGQSNEQYF. In DNA, the CDR3 is TGTGCCAGCACGCGGCCAGGACAATCGAACGAGCAGTACTTC.

This clone has just one count. The gene calls are TRBV11-2 and TRBJ1-4; 10 bases fit TRBD1. J gave up 7 bases and V 6 bases, and 8 bases lay outside the gene matches. The CDR3 loop spans 15 amino acids. From germline, CDR1 is SGHAT and CDR2 FQNNGV. The CDR3 nucleotides are TGTGCCAGCAGGGGATCCGGGACAGGGGCTGAAAAACTGTTTTTT. Residues: CASRGSGTGAEKLFF.

This clone is a singleton in its sample. J is TRBJ2-7 and V is TRBV25-1, with unresolved D. Germline V gives CDR1 MGHDK, CDR2 SYGVNS. Trimming removed 3 bases at V and 4 bases at J, with 10 bases between. The CDR3 extends over 13 amino acids. The CDR3 sequence: CASSDPDKYEQYF. CDR3 nucleotides: TGTGCCAGCAGTGACCCAGATAAGTACGAGCAGTACTTC.

The chain recombines TRBV28 with TRBJ2-5; TRBD2 matches at 8 bases. Per germline, CDR1 MDHEN and CDR2 SYDVKM. V trimming: 6 bases; J trimming: 4 bases; junction bases outside the gene matches: 13. This CDR3 is 16 amino acids long. Written as DNA, the CDR3 is TGTGCCAGCAGCCCGGGGGGGGAGGGCCCGGGAGAGACCCAGTACTTC. It is translated as CASSPGGEGPGETQYF.

This sequence joins TRBV7-9 and TRBJ2-7, with D uncertain. Germline loops: CDR1 SEHNR, CDR2 FQNEAQ (reference sequence). Trimming removed 1 base from V and 7 bases from J, with 11 bases in between. This CDR3 contains 13 residues. DNA for the CDR3: TGTGCCAGCAGCTTAGTACGTTCTAGTGAGCAGTACTTC. Encoded protein: CASSLVRSSEQYF.

This clone was seen only a few times. The rearrangement links TRBV6-5 to TRBJ2-7; 9 bases line up with TRBD2. The germline V gene has CDR1 MNHEY and CDR2 SVGAGI. The V segment lost 4 bases and the J segment 3 bases; nucleotides outside the gene matches: 7. The CDR3 extends over 15 amino acids. The chain's CDR3 is CASSSLGTSNYEQYF. Written as DNA, the CDR3 is TGTGCCAGCAGTTCCTTAGGGACTAGCAACTACGAGCAGTACTTC.